This entry lists 3 T cell receptor beta chains sequenced from one sample in a study of a mutant IDH1 vaccine in newly diagnosed glioma. TCRdb keeps only in-frame clones here, not all; method: immunoSEQ multiplex PCR. The sample yields about 59,000 clones, 75% to 95% seen once. Time point given: baseline, week 1 (first vaccination visit). The treatment here: pre-vaccination baseline after standard-of-care therapy. Sequences were derived from PBMCs, sampled from a glioma patient treated with radiotherapy, temozolomide or both. The receptors shown here come from a man in his fifties or sixties with glioma.

The chain uses TRBV4-2 and TRBJ2-3; no definite D call. Trimming shortened V by 0 bases and J by 0 bases, and 13 bases separated the two germline ends. The germline gives CDR1 LGHNA, CDR2 YNFKEQ. This CDR3 spans 17 amino acids. CDR3 nucleotides: TGTGCCAGCAGCCAAGAAGGTGCTGGCAGTAGCACAGATACGCAGTATTTT. Protein product: CASSQEGAGSSTDTQYF.

This clone was seen only once. V gene TRBV4-2 combines with J gene TRBJ2-1, with D possibly being TRBD2 (6 bases). This CDR3 contains 14 residues. V gave up 3 bases and J gave up 7 bases, with 13 bases separating them. Germline V gene sequence: CDR1 LGHNA, CDR2 YNFKEQ. The CDR3 sequence: CASSQRERGNEQFF. The CDR3 nucleotides are TGTGCCAGCAGCCAGCGGGAAAGGGGAAATGAGCAGTTCTTC.

V gene TRBV5-1 combines with J gene TRBJ2-5, with 11 bases identical to TRBD2. Germline CDR1 SGHRS, CDR2 YFSETQ. After removal of 0 bases from V and 4 bases from J, the junction contained 14 bases not matched to a gene. The CDR3 runs 19 residues. The CDR3 DNA reads as TGCGCCAGCAGCTTGGGGTTGGCTACACTAGCGGGAGTGGGAGAGACCCAGTACTTC. This gives the protein CASSLGLATLAGVGETQYF.